The 26 T cell receptor beta chains below come from one sample, sequenced in a study of T cells in Graves' hyperthyroidism and ophthalmopathy. The TCR beta CDR3 regions underwent amplification using RNA transcripts as the source. In the first-round RT-PCR of the TCR CDR3, the HTBI primer set was used. MiXCR, applied by TCRdb to the multiplex PCR reads, yields one record per CDR3 protein. The table records roughly 800,000 distinct CDR3 sequences, over 35% of them present only once. The material sequenced was blood. These receptors all stem from a man aged 18 to 30 with Graves' hyperthyroidism.

Ten or more counts support this clonotype. CDR3 region: CATRDTSNYGYTF. In DNA, the CDR3 is TGTGCCACCCGGGACACCTCGAACTATGGCTACACCTTC. The chain combines TRBV10-3 with TRBJ1-2; a possible D gene is TRBD1 (6 bases). Trimming pared 10 bases from V and 2 bases from J, leaving 14 bases between. The germline V gene has CDR1 ENHRY and CDR2 SYGVKD. The CDR3 length is 13 residues.

The chain uses TRBV7-3 and TRBJ1-2, with D perhaps matching TRBD1 (6 bases). Germline V lookup: CDR1 SGHTA, CDR2 FQGTGA. This CDR3 spans 14 amino acids. Trimming shortened V by 0 bases and J by 4 bases, and 9 bases separated the two germline ends. The CDR3 region is CASSLTIGGYGYTF. CDR3 DNA: TGTGCCAGCAGCTTAACAATAGGGGGCTATGGCTACACCTTC.

This clonotype was counted between two and nine times. The chain carries TRBV4-1 and TRBJ2-7; D unresolved. The CDR3 is 14 amino acids. The germline V gene encodes CDR1 MGHRA and CDR2 YSYEKL. V was cut by 1 base and J by 2 bases, with 9 bases left in between. For the CDR3, the DNA is TGCGCCAGCAGCCAAGTCGACTCCACCTACGAGCAGTACTTC. It yields the protein CASSQVDSTYEQYF.

This chain connects TRBV2 to TRBJ2-7; TRBD1 aligns across 7 bases. Trimming took 5 bases from V and 1 from J; bases not matched to a gene: 14. Germline values: CDR1 SNHLY, CDR2 FYNNEI. The CDR3 covers 17 residues. The CDR3: CASSSPHTLTGSYEQYF. The CDR3 nucleotides are TGTGCCAGCAGTTCCCCCCATACCTTGACAGGGTCCTACGAGCAGTACTTC.

This clonotype was counted a single time. The rearrangement joins TRBV10-3 to TRBJ1-5, with TRBD1 matching 7 bases. Germline loops: CDR1 ENHRY, CDR2 SYGVKD. The ends lost 11 bases at V and 6 bases at J; junction bases unmatched: 13. The CDR3 is 14 amino acids. The CDR3 region is CALQQGTVFQPQHF. CDR3 coding DNA: TGTGCCCTACAACAGGGGACAGTGTTTCAGCCCCAGCATTTT.

J is TRBJ2-7 and V is TRBV7-9; D not certain. V was cut by 3 bases and J by 5 bases, with 11 bases left in between. Germline lookup yields CDR1 SEHNR and CDR2 FQNEAQ (reference sequence). The CDR3 totals 13 residues. The CDR3 DNA reads as TGTGCCAGCAGCTTGGATCCTGTGAACGAGCAGTACTTC. It encodes CASSLDPVNEQYF.

This clonotype was counted only a few times. An end of the junction differs from the germline gene, which may be a read error. The rearrangement joins TRBV10-3 to TRBJ2-5; unclear D gene. Germline V gives CDR1 ENHRY, CDR2 SYGVKD. The length of the CDR3 is 13 residues. The CDR3 DNA reads TGTGCCAGCAGTTACACAGTCCGGGAGACCCAGTACTTC. Translating it yields CASSYTVRETQYF.

V and J are TRBV29-1 and TRBJ2-7, with 7 bases identical to TRBD2. Trimming removed 8 bases from V and 7 bases from J; junction bases left unmatched: 17. This CDR3 spans 14 amino acids. Germline V gene lookup returns CDR1 SQVTM and CDR2 ANQGSEA. In DNA, the CDR3 is TGCAGCTTGGAAGGGCTAGCGGTTTCGGGGGAGCAGTACTTC. Protein sequence: CSLEGLAVSGEQYF.

J is TRBJ2-2 and V is TRBV12-3 or TRBV12-4; 10 bases fit TRBD2. This CDR3 has 17 amino acids. J gave up 3 bases and V 1 base, and 5 bases lay outside the gene matches. In DNA, the CDR3 is TGTGCCAGCAGTTTAGAACTAGCGGGGATGGACACCGGGGAGCTGTTTTTT. Its translation is CASSLELAGMDTGELFF.

This clonotype has at least ten counts. The J gene is TRBJ1-5, the V gene TRBV19; no firm D call. Germline V gene data show CDR1 as LNHDA and CDR2 as SQIVND (reference sequence). This CDR3 has 14 amino acids. V lost 7 bases, J lost 2 bases, and 12 bases lay in between. In DNA form, the CDR3 reads TGTGCCAGTACCCCCTGGGAACGCAATCAGCCCCAGCATTTT. This sequence encodes CASTPWERNQPQHF.

In this sample, this clonotype turned up many times. The V call is TRBV2, the J call TRBJ1-1; D perhaps matches TRBD1 (6 bases). V was clipped by 7 bases and J by 1 base, with 22 bases between them. This CDR3 region has 17 residues. In germline, CDR1 is SNHLY, CDR2 FYNNEI. Here the CDR3 DNA reads TGTGCCAGCATTGTCTCCTTCGGGGACACCCCGAACACTGAAGCTTTCTTT. Translation: CASIVSFGDTPNTEAFF.

The CDR3 bases are TGTGCCATCAGTGATGTGGGAACTGAAGCTTTCTTT. Residues: CAISDVGTEAFF. V and J are TRBV10-3 and TRBJ1-1; D is ambiguous. Germline CDR1 and CDR2: ENHRY and SYGVKD. The CDR3 covers 12 residues. Between the trimmed V and J ends, which lost 3 bases and 5 bases, there was a span of 7 bases.

V and J are TRBV20-1 and TRBJ2-5; the D gene could be TRBD1 or TRBD2 (6 bases each). Trimming took 6 bases from V and 3 from J, leaving 20 bases between them. The CDR3 loop spans 15 amino acids. CDR1 is DFQATT, CDR2 SNEGSKA, per germline (reference sequence). CDR3 DNA sequence: TGCAGTGCAACCCCGGGGACGGGGGCTAAAGAGACCCAGTACTTC. Encoded protein: CSATPGTGAKETQYF.

Concerning this clonotype: With a much larger clone just one base away, this may be a read error. The chain couples TRBV7-9 to TRBJ1-2, with no clear D. Germline CDR1 SEHNR, CDR2 FQNEAQ (reference sequence). The CDR3 runs 12 residues. Trimming left V 2 bases short and J 6 bases short, with 7 bases between. Here the CDR3 reads CASSLYGDGYTF. CDR3 DNA sequence: TGTGCCAGCAGCTTATACGGGGATGGCTACACCTTC.

This clonotype was recorded a few times. The J gene is TRBJ2-7, the V gene TRBV7-8; D may be TRBD1 or TRBD2 (6 bases each). The CDR3 sequence is 15 residues long. The germline V gene has CDR1 SGHVS and CDR2 FQNEAQ. Trimming pared 0 bases from V and 3 bases from J, leaving 12 bases between. The CDR3 here is CASSLAGGAGYEQYF. In DNA, the CDR3 is TGTGCCAGCAGCTTAGCGGGGGGCGCAGGCTACGAGCAGTACTTC.

V is TRBV20-1 and J is TRBJ2-7; TRBD2 might be the D (6 bases). Germline assignment: CDR1 DFQATT and CDR2 SNEGSKA (reference sequence). The CDR3 spans 15 residues. V gave up 0 bases and J gave up 2 bases, with 14 bases separating them. DNA of the CDR3: TGCAGTGCTAGAGATGGAGGGGTTAGTGCCTACGAGCAGTACTTC. It encodes CSARDGGVSAYEQYF.

This clonotype showed up many times. This sequence joins TRBV6-5 and TRBJ1-2; weak D call: TRBD1 (5 bases). The CDR3 covers 13 residues. Trimming removed 2 bases at V and 6 bases at J, with 10 bases between. CDR1 MNHEY and CDR2 SVGAGI come from the germline V gene. This CDR3 reads CASSYSREDGYTF. The CDR3 region has the DNA TGTGCCAGCAGTTACAGCAGGGAGGATGGCTACACCTTC.

Concerning this clonotype itself: Given a much more abundant clone one base away, this may be a read error. V usage is TRBV5-1 and J usage is TRBJ1-5, with D possibly being TRBD1 (5 bases). The V end lost 3 bases, the J end lost 1 base, and 11 bases lay between the germline ends. This CDR3 has 15 amino acids. CDR1 and CDR2 (germline): SGHRS, YFSETQ. The DNA of the CDR3 is TGCGCCAGCAGCTCGGATCCAGGGAGCAATCAGCCCCAGCATTTT. This encodes CASSSDPGSNQPQHF. Looking up the rest from reference TRBV5-1 and TRBJ1-5 gives the full variable domain: KAGVTQTPRYLIKTRGQQVTLSCSPISGHRSVSWYQQTPGQGLQFLFEYFSETQRNKGNFPGRFSGRQFSNSRSEMNVSTLELGDSALYLCASSSDPGSNQPQHFGDGTRLSIL.

In this sample, this clonotype turned up a few times. The J gene is TRBJ2-6, the V gene TRBV5-1; D is undetermined. Germline V lookup: CDR1 SGHRS, CDR2 YFSETQ. CDR3 length equals 16 residues. V lost 4 bases and J lost 2, with 13 bases in between. The CDR3 loop reads CASSPGYRPGANVLTF. Here the CDR3 DNA reads TGCGCCAGCAGCCCAGGATATCGGCCTGGGGCCAACGTCCTGACTTTC.

This rearrangement joins TRBV10-3 to TRBJ2-3; 9 bases are a match to TRBD2. The CDR3 covers 14 residues. In germline, CDR1 is ENHRY, CDR2 SYGVKD. Germline trimming cut 0 bases from V and 5 bases from J; bases unmatched to any gene: 0. CDR3 sequence (DNA): TGTGCCATCAGTGAGTCACTAGCGGGAGATACGCAGTATTTT. Amino acid sequence: CAISESLAGDTQYF.

This chain uses TRBV29-1 with TRBJ2-7; TRBD1 matches at 8 bases. Germline V lookup: CDR1 SQVTM, CDR2 ANQGSEA. V lost 8 bases to trimming and J lost 3 bases; unmatched junction nucleotides: 9. The CDR3 has 13 residues. The CDR3 DNA is TGCAGCTTCGGACAGGGTTCCAGCTACGAGCAGTACTTC. Translated, it gives CSFGQGSSYEQYF.

Notes on this clonotype: A read error is likely, as this CDR3 ends without the conserved phenylalanine or tryptophan. The chain employs TRBV10-3 and TRBJ2-5; D might be TRBD1 or TRBD2, each matching 5 bases. V lost 8 bases to trimming and J lost 5 bases, with 9 bases between them. The CDR3 length is 11 residues. From germline, CDR1 is ENHRY and CDR2 SYGVKD. In DNA form, the CDR3 reads TGTGCCATCGAGGGACGGGAGACCCAGTACCTC. The encoded protein is CAIEGRETQYL.

This clonotype was seen ten or more times. V gene TRBV7-2 combines with J gene TRBJ1-1, with 7 bases matching TRBD1. Germline assignment: CDR1 SGHTA and CDR2 FQGNSA. The CDR3 is made up of 14 amino acids. V lost 4 bases and J lost 0; bases outside the gene matches: 2. The CDR3 region is CASSSTGMNTEAFF. DNA of the CDR3: TGTGCCAGCAGCTCGACAGGGATGAACACTGAAGCTTTCTTT.

This clonotype showed up just once. The chain carries TRBV7-2 and TRBJ1-2; D may be TRBD1 (6 bases). Trimming removed 0 bases from V and 6 bases from J, with 26 bases in between. The CDR3 length is 19 residues. CDR1 SGHTA and CDR2 FQGNSA come from the germline V gene. The chain's CDR3 is CASSLALRGSSGGRDGYTF. CDR3 DNA: TGTGCCAGCAGCTTAGCGCTAAGAGGCTCCTCTGGGGGGCGGGATGGCTACACCTTC.

J is TRBJ1-5 and V is TRBV15, with no clear D. Germline CDR1 LNHNV, CDR2 YYDKDF (reference sequence). Trimming cost V 1 base and J 4 bases, with 8 bases left between them. This CDR3 comprises 14 residues. CDR3 DNA sequence: TGTGCCACCAGCAGAGGTGGAGGGAATCAGCCCCAGCATTTT. Translation gives CATSRGGGNQPQHF.

This clonotype was counted only a few times. The chain recombines TRBV7-6 with TRBJ1-5; 7 nucleotides agree with TRBD1. Germline V gene data show CDR1 as SGHVS and CDR2 as FNYEAQ. The CDR3 covers 15 residues. The V segment lost 3 bases and the J segment 3 bases; nucleotides outside the gene matches: 5. CDR3: CASSFRQGFNQPQHF. The DNA of the CDR3 is TGTGCCAGCAGCTTCCGACAGGGATTCAATCAGCCCCAGCATTTT.